Sequencing of this T cell receptor beta chain was carried out in a study of T cell responses to AZD1222 COVID-19 vaccine. Produced via immunoSEQ multiplex PCR; TCRdb's table is partial and in-frame only. The sample lists about 150,000 clones, approximately 85% seen once, with over 4% in the top ten. V shed 0 bases and J 14 bases; nucleotides not matched to a gene: 11. This CDR3 has 15 residues. The germline V gene has CDR1 SGHRS and CDR2 YFSETQ. The clonotype comes from an adult in good health. The input for sequencing was peripheral blood, taken on day 0 of MenACWY control vaccination. The V gene is TRBV5-1, the J gene TRBJ1-6, with TRBD1 identical over 7 bases. CDR3 DNA: TGCGCCAGCAGCTTGGCCGGGACAGTGGTGGAAGCCCTCCACTTT. This codes for CASSLAGTVVEALHF.